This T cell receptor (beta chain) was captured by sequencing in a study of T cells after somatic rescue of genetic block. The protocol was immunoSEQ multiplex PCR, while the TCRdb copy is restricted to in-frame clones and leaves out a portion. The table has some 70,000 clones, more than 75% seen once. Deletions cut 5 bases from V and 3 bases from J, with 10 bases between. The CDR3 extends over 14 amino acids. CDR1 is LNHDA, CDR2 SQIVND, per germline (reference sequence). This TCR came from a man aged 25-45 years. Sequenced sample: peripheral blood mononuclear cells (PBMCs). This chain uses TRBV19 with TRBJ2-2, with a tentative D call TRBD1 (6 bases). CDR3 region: CASSYTGYTGELFF. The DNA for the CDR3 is TGTGCCAGTAGTTACACAGGGTACACCGGGGAGCTGTTTTTT.